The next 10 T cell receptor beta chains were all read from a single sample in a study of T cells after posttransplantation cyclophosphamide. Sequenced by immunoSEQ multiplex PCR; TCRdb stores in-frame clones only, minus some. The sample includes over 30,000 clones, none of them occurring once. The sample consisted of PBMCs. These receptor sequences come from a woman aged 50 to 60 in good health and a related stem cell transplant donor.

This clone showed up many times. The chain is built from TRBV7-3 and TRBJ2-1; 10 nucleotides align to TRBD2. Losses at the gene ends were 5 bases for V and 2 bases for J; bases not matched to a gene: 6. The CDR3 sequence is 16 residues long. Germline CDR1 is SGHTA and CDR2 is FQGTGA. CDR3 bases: TGTGCCAGCAGCGCTTATAGCGGGGGGACCTACAATGAGCAGTTCTTC. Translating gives CASSAYSGGTYNEQFF.

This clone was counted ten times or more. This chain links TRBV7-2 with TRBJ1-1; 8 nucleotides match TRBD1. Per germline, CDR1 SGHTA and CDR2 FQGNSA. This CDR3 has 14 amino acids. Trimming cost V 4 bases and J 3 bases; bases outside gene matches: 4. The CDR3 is CASSSNRGDTEAFF. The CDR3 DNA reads TGTGCCAGCAGCTCTAACAGGGGGGACACTGAAGCTTTCTTT.

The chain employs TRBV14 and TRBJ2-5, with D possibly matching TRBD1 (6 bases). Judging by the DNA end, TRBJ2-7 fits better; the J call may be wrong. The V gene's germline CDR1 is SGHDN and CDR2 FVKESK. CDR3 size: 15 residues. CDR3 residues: CASSQLGQLSYEQYF. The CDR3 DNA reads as TGTGCCAGCAGCCAGCTGGGACAATTATCCTACGAGCAGTACTTC.

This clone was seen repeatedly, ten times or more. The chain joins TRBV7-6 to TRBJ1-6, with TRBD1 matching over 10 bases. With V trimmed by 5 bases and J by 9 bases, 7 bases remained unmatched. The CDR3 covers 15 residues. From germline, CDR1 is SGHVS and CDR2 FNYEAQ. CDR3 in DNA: TGTGCCAGCAGCCGGGACAGGGGCTCGAGTTCACCCCTCCACTTT. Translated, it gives CASSRDRGSSSPLHF.

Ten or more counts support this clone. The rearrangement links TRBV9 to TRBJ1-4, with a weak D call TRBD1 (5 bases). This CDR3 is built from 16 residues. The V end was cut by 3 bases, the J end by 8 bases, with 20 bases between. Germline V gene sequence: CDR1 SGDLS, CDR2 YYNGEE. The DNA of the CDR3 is TGTGCCAGCAGCGGGTACTCCGGGGGGACCCCGGAAAAACTGTTTTTT. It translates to CASSGYSGGTPEKLFF.

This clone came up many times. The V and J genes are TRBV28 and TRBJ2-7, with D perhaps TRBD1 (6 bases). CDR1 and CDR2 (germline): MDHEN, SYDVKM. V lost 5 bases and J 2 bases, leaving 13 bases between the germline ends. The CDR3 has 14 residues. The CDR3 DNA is TGTGCCAGCAGTCTGACAGGTCCGACCTACGAGCAGTACTTC. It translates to CASSLTGPTYEQYF.

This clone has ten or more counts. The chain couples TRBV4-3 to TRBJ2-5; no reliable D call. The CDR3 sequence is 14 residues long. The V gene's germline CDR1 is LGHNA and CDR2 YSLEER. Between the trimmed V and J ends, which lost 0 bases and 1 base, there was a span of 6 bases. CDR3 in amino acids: CASSQDTFQETQYF. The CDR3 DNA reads TGCGCCAGCAGCCAAGATACATTCCAAGAGACCCAGTACTTC.

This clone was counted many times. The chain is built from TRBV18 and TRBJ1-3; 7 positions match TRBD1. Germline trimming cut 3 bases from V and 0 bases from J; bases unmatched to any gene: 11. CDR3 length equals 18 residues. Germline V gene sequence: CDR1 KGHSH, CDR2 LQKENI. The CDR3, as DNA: TGTGCCAGCTCACCTGGGAAGGGACAGAAAAGCTCTGGAAACACCATATATTTT. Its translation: CASSPGKGQKSSGNTIYF.

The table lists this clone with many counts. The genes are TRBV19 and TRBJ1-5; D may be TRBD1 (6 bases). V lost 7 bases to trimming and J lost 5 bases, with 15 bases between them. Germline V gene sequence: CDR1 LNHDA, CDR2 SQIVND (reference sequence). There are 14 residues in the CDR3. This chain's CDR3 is CASKLQGWHQPQHF. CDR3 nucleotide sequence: TGTGCCAGTAAGCTCCAGGGGTGGCATCAGCCCCAGCATTTT. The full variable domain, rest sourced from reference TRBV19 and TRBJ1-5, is DGGITQSPKYLFRKEGQNVTLSCEQNLNHDAMYWYRQDPGQGLRLIYYSQIVNDFQKGDIAEGYSVSREKKESFPLTVTSAQKNPTAFYLCASKLQGWHQPQHFGDGTRLSIL.

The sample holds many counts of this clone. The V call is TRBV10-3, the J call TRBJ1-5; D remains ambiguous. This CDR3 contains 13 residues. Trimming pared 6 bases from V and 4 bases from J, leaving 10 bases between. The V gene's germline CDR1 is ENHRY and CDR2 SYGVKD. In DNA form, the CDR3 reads TGTGCCATCAGCTACAGTGAAAATCAGCCCCAGCATTTT. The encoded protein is CAISYSENQPQHF.